This T cell receptor beta chain is from a study of regulatory T cells in long-lasting Graves disease. Study findings and constraints: A greater number of public clonotypes (fewer than 3,000) was shared by persistent patients than by new patients (about 890).

This clonotype was counted at least ten times. Its antigen remains unknown. Germline CDR1 is ENHRY and CDR2 is SYGVKD. The CDR3 runs 13 residues. Trimming shortened V by 3 bases and J by 2 bases, and 6 bases separated the two germline ends. TCR beta libraries were built with iRepertoire HTBI primers and Arm-PCR of CDR3 regions. TCRdb itself ran the multiplex PCR reads through MiXCR, one entry per CDR3 protein. The sample has roughly 420,000 distinct CDR3 sequences, around 15% seen once; the top ten hold about 25%. Time point noted: newly diagnosed GD, antithyroid drugs for less than 3 months. The TCR library was made from RNA extracted from PBMCs. The sample was also reused in another study, on T cells in Graves' hyperthyroidism and ophthalmopathy. That work adds: Every diagnosis used clinical symptoms, serum thyroxine and TRAb, thyroid ultrasound and orbital computed tomography.

The sequencing here drew on peripheral blood mononuclear cells (PBMCs), taken at new diagnosis, from a patient treated with antithyroid drugs. The clonotype was recovered from a young woman with Graves disease. The V and J genes are TRBV10-3 and TRBJ2-3; no definite D call. The CDR3 here is CAISDSPTDTQYF. CDR3 nucleotide sequence: TGTGCCATCAGTGACTCCCCCACAGATACGCAGTATTTT.